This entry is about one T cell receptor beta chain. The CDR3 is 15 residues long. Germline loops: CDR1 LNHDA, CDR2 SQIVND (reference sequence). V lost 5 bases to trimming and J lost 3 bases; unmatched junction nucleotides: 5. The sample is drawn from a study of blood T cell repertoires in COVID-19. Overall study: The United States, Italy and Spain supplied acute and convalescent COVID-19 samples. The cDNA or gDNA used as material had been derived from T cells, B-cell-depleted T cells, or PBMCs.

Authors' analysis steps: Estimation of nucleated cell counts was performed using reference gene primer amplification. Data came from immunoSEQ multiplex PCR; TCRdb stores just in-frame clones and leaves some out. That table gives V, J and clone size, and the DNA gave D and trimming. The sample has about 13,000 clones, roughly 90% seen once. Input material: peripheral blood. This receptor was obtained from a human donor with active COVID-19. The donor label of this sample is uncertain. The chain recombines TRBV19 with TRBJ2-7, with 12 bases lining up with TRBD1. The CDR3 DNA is TGTGCCAGTAGTGCAGGGACAGGGGGCCGCTACGAGCAGTACTTC. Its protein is CASSAGTGGRYEQYF.